The text below deals with one TCR beta chain. V gave up 3 bases and J gave up 5 bases; unmatched junction bases: 8. This CDR3 spans 16 amino acids. Germline CDR1 SGHVS, CDR2 FNYEAQ. The data were taken from a study of blood T cell repertoires in COVID-19. Original data processing: The assay estimated nucleated cells by amplifying reference gene primers. Produced via immunoSEQ multiplex PCR; TCRdb's table is partial and in-frame only. The V and J calls and clone size are taken from that table; D and trimming were inferred from the DNA. The sample includes tens of thousands of clones, more than 75% of them seen just once.

Sequencing used peripheral blood. The receptor was derived from a human donor in a cohort sampled during active COVID-19. V usage is TRBV7-6 and J usage is TRBJ1-3, with TRBD1 identical over 9 bases. The CDR3 nucleotides are TGTGCCAGCAGCTTGGATGTGGGGACAGGGAGAAACACCATATATTTT. Its protein product is CASSLDVGTGRNTIYF. Together with reference TRBV7-6 and TRBJ1-3, the CDR3 gives the full variable domain: GAGVSQSPRYKVTKRGQDVALRCDPISGHVSLYWYRQALGQGPEFLTYFNYEAQQDKSGLPNDRFSAERPEGSISTLTIQRTEQRDSAMYRCASSLDVGTGRNTIYFGEGSWLTVV.